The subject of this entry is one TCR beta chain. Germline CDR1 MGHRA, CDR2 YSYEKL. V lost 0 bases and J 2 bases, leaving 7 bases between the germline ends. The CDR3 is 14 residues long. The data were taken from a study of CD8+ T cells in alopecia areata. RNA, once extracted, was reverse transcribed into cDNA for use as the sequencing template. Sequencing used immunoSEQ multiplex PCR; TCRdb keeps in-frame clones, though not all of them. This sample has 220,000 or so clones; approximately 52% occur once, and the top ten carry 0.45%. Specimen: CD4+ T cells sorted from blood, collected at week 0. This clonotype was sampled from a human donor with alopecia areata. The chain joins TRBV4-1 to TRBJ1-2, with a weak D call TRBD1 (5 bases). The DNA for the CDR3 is TGCGCCAGCAGCCAAGACCCAGGGAACTATGGCTACACCTTC. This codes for CASSQDPGNYGYTF.